This TCR beta chain is drawn from a study of T-cell memory formation after mild COVID-19. Study background: Each donor largely had its own TCR clusters.

The CDR3 is 16 residues long. Germline assignment: CDR1 KGHDR and CDR2 SFDVKD. The V gene end was trimmed by 4 bases and the J gene end by 2 bases; junction bases not matched to a gene: 3. Study-level results: The pre-infection memory compartment contained some responding clones, suggesting cross-reactive memory joined. CD8+ contracting clones occupied EMRA, while CD4+ ones occupied mainly CM and EM.

TCRdb redid the calling of the 5' RACE reads with MiXCR, one entry per CDR3 protein. The sample includes about 470,000 distinct CDR3 sequences, around a quarter of them seen just once. About this clonotype: Its antigen is still unknown.

The material sequenced was PBMCs or a T cell subset sorted from them (not recorded which). The V and J genes are TRBV24-1 and TRBJ2-2, with TRBD2 identical over 10 bases. This receptor was taken from an adult woman who had mild COVID-19 (a few samples of this study predate the infection). Cell type and time point are not known. CDR3 in DNA: TGTGCCACCAGTGACTGGACTAGCGGAAACACCGGGGAGCTGTTTTTT. Protein product: CATSDWTSGNTGELFF.